This section outlines one T cell receptor beta chain sequence together with its context. Its antigen is unknown. The germline V gene encodes CDR1 LGHNA and CDR2 YSLEER. The CDR3 is 13 amino acids. This entry is derived from a study of T cells expressing NK-cell markers. Broader study findings: Several of the donors also had these clonotypes leading their CD3+CD56-NKG2C+ fraction.

TCRdb reprocessed the 5' RACE reads and stores each CDR3 protein as one record, lacking DNA. The listing records about 550,000 distinct CDR3 sequences. This clonotype was obtained from a man aged 18 to 30 in good health. Sequencing input: blood T cells: a sorted CD56 or NKG2C T cell subset, CD4+ or CD8+ T cells, or bulk PBMC T cells (not recorded which). This sequence joins TRBV4-3 and TRBJ2-3; the TRBD1 assignment by TCRdb is unverifiable without DNA. CDR3 residues: CASSGGIADTQYF.